Listed below are T cell receptor beta chains from one sample, sequenced in a study of T cells in Graves' hyperthyroidism and ophthalmopathy. Via MiXCR, TCRdb re-called the multiplex PCR reads, giving one row per CDR3 protein. The table has over 400,000 distinct CDR3 sequences, under 25% seen once. Sequenced: blood. Every receptor here comes from a woman in her seventies with Graves' ophthalmopathy. The CDR3 runs from the conserved cysteine through the conserved F or W. The D gene is left open where the match is weak. Rows give clone size only sometimes, using once, few, many, or a class for an expanded clone.

V gene	J gene	D gene	clone size	CDR3 protein	CDR3 DNA
TRBV11-2	TRBJ1-6	-	few	CASSLGGEGSPLHF	TGTGCCAGCAGCTTAGGAGGGGAAGGATCACCCCTCCACTTT
TRBV20-1	TRBJ2-7	-	few	CSAAKSVLYEQYF	TGCAGTGCTGCTAAATCGGTCCTCTACGAGCAGTACTTC
TRBV9	TRBJ1-3	-	-	CASSSTLSGNTIYF	TGTGCCAGCAGCTCTACCCTCTCTGGAAACACCATATATTTT
TRBV3-1	TRBJ2-7	-	few	CASSQERRTTYEQYF	TGTGCCAGCAGCCAAGAGCGTAGGACTACCTACGAGCAGTACTTC
TRBV5-1	TRBJ2-7	TRBD2	many	CASSTETSGAYEQYF	TGCGCCAGCAGCACCGAGACTAGCGGAGCCTACGAGCAGTACTTC
TRBV6-2/TRBV6-3	TRBJ2-1	TRBD1	few	CASSSGQRLYNEQFF	TGTGCCAGCTCCTCGGGACAGCGGCTTTACAATGAGCAGTTCTTC
TRBV6-2/TRBV6-3	TRBJ2-3	TRBD2	-	CASSYPRLAGRIDTQYF	TGTGCCAGCAGTTACCCGCGCCTAGCGGGGAGAATAGATACGCAGTATTTT
TRBV27	TRBJ2-3	TRBD1	-	CASSSTPGTGGRADTQYF	TGTGCCAGCAGTTCCACCCCCGGGACAGGGGGCAGGGCAGATACGCAGTATTTT
TRBV2	TRBJ2-7	-	many	CASSDRGEQYF	TGTGCCAGCAGTGACCGAGGCGAGCAGTACTTC
TRBV9	TRBJ1-4	TRBD1	-	CASSRRDRNEKLFF	TGTGCCAGCAGCCGGCGGGACAGGAATGAAAAACTGTTTTTT
TRBV20-1	TRBJ2-3	TRBD2	once	CSASLQGRADTQYF	TGCAGTGCTAGTCTTCAAGGGAGGGCAGATACGCAGTATTTT
TRBV25-1	TRBJ2-5	-	-	CASSESRPQETQYF	TGTGCCAGCAGTGAATCTCGGCCCCAAGAGACCCAGTACTTC
TRBV11-2	TRBJ1-1	-	many	CASSLEGGSPRSTEAFF	TGTGCCAGCAGCTTGGAGGGGGGAAGCCCTAGGTCGACTGAAGCTTTCTTT
TRBV7-8	TRBJ2-7	-	-	CASSLIRPGLDFYEQYF	TGTGCCAGCAGCCTCATCCGTCCGGGCCTTGATTTCTACGAGCAGTACTTC
TRBV6-2/TRBV6-3	TRBJ1-5	-	-	CASNRDRNQPQHF	TGTGCCAGCAATAGAGACAGAAATCAGCCCCAGCATTTT
TRBV6-2/TRBV6-3	TRBJ2-4	-	-	CASSGTGAKNIQYF	TGTGCCAGCAGTGGAACTGGTGCCAAAAACATTCAGTACTTC
TRBV19	TRBJ2-5	TRBD2	-	CASSRGLAGGEETQYF	TGTGCCAGTAGTCGGGGGCTAGCGGGAGGCGAAGAGACCCAGTACTTC
TRBV12-3/TRBV12-4	TRBJ1-1	-	many	CASSLAGAPEAFF	TGTGCCAGCAGTTTAGCAGGGGCCCCTGAAGCTTTCTTT
TRBV19	TRBJ1-1	-	-	CASTLLLNTEAFF	TGTGCCAGTACTCTTTTATTGAACACTGAAGCTTTCTTT
TRBV7-8	TRBJ2-1	-	-	CASTIYNEQFF	TGTGCCAGCACCATCTACAATGAGCAGTTCTTC